The entry below gives a single T cell receptor (beta chain) sequence along with its context. As yet, its antigen is unknown. The V gene lost 2 bases and the J gene lost 5 bases, with 5 bases spanning the gap. Germline values: CDR1 KGHDR, CDR2 SFDVKD. The CDR3 has 12 residues. This sample was taken from a study of Ad26.COV2.S vaccination and SARS-CoV-2 variants. Study-level information: COV1001, an Ad26.COV2.S trial, supplied this vaccine-arm donor. Intramuscular Ad26.COV2.S at 5x10^10 or 1x10^11 viral particles. General observations from the study: Relative to placebo recipients, vaccine recipients exhibited elevated spike-specific TCR breadth. It was found that vaccine and placebo recipients had similar non-spike TCR breadth.

Profiled with immunoSEQ multiplex PCR; TCRdb holds only in-frame clones, not every one. The table records 300,000 to 400,000 clones, approximately 86% of them present only once. Treatment reported: some 20 received Ad26.COV2.S at low or high dose, single or two shots; 5 received placebo; per-sample allocation not given. Following the first vaccine or placebo injection, samples were taken on day 63. The TCR originated in a person between 18 and 60 years old who received the Ad26.COV2.S COVID-19 vaccine or a placebo. The chain couples TRBV24-1 to TRBJ2-5; D is ambiguous. This material consisted of peripheral blood, taken in a trial of Ad26.COV2.S vaccine versus placebo. CDR3 nucleotides: TGTGCCACCAGTGATTCCACCGAGACCCAGTACTTC. As protein: CATSDSTETQYF.